These 29 T cell receptor beta chains were all obtained from the same sample, sequenced in a study of CD8 T cells in ankylosing spondylitis. General study findings and limits: Ankylosing spondylitis blood appeared to be characterized by a TCR beta motif of under ten highly homologous variants.

Their antigens remain unidentified. TCRdb ran MiXCR on the 5' RACE reads and lists one entry per CDR3 protein. The profile covers approximately 400,000 distinct CDR3 sequences, with about 25% appearing a single time and 0.89% taken by the ten largest. The sequenced material came from blood, either unsorted or a sorted T cell fraction (not recorded which). The receptor source for this set is a male donor with ankylosing spondylitis.

CDR3 DNA sequence: TGTGCCAGCAGCTCCGACTATTCCCAAGAGACCCAGTACTTC. It yields the protein CASSSDYSQETQYF. The rearrangement joins TRBV7-2 to TRBJ2-5; TRBD2 is a possible D gene (5 bases). The CDR3 contains 14 residues. CDR1 is SGHTA and CDR2 is FQGNSA in the germline V gene. The ends were cut back, 4 bases at V and 1 base at J, with 10 bases in the middle.

This clonotype was detected a few times. The V and J genes are TRBV29-1 and TRBJ1-1; the D gene is possibly TRBD1 (6 bases). The CDR3 covers 11 residues. CDR1 and CDR2 from the germline V gene are SQVTM and ANQGSEA. Deletions cut 5 bases from V and 6 bases from J, with 10 bases between. The CDR3, as DNA: TGCAGCGTTATGGGACACTCTGAAGCTTTCTTT. Its translation is CSVMGHSEAFF. The whole variable domain, filled in from reference TRBV29-1 and TRBJ1-1, reads SAVISQKPSRDICQRGTSLTIQCQVDSQVTMMFWYRQQPGQSLTLIATANQGSEATYESGFVIDKFPISRPNLTFSTLTVSNMSPEDSSIYLCSVMGHSEAFFGQGTRLTVV.

This clonotype was seen just once. CDR3 amino acids: CASSFQGKSETQYF. CDR3 nucleotides: TGTGCCAGCAGCTTCCAAGGAAAAAGCGAGACCCAGTACTTC. The chain joins TRBV7-2 to TRBJ2-5; D remains unclear. The V end lost 3 bases, the J end lost 5 bases, and 13 bases lay between the germline ends. Germline values: CDR1 SGHTA, CDR2 FQGNSA. CDR3 size: 14 residues. Supplemented by reference TRBV7-2 and TRBJ2-5, the full variable domain reads GAGVSQSPSNKVTEKGKDVELRCDPISGHTALYWYRQSLGQGLEFLIYFQGNSAPDKSGLPSDRFSAERTGGSVSTLTIQRTQQEDSAVYLCASSFQGKSETQYFGPGTRLLVL.

This clonotype was picked up many times. The V and J genes are TRBV29-1 and TRBJ2-5; 9 bases map to TRBD2. From germline, CDR1 is SQVTM and CDR2 ANQGSEA. V trimming: 4 bases; J trimming: 1 base; junction bases outside the gene matches: 10. This CDR3 contains 16 residues. The CDR3 here is CSVGGETSGPQETQYF. The CDR3 DNA is TGCAGCGTTGGGGGAGAGACTAGCGGACCCCAAGAGACCCAGTACTTC.

This clonotype occurred a few times. The V call is TRBV24-1, the J call TRBJ2-1; no clear D gene. Between the trimmed V and J ends, which lost 2 bases and 9 bases, there was a span of 10 bases. The germline V gene has CDR1 KGHDR and CDR2 SFDVKD. This CDR3 has 13 residues. The CDR3 region is CATSDSWAVEQFF. In DNA, the CDR3 is TGTGCCACCAGTGATTCTTGGGCCGTTGAGCAGTTCTTC.

V gene TRBV20-1 combines with J gene TRBJ1-2; D is ambiguous. The V end was cut by 0 bases, the J end by 3 bases, with 8 bases between. The CDR3 spans 13 residues. Germline V gene sequence: CDR1 DFQATT, CDR2 SNEGSKA (reference sequence). CDR3 residues: CSARETTDYGYTF. CDR3 nucleotide sequence: TGCAGTGCTAGAGAGACAACCGACTATGGCTACACCTTC.

This clonotype was observed a few times. The chain couples TRBV3-1 to TRBJ1-5, with no clear D. Per germline, CDR1 LGHDT and CDR2 YNNKEL (reference sequence). There are 15 residues in the CDR3. With 4 bases removed from V and 5 bases from J, the gap between germline ends came to 15 bases. The CDR3 sequence: CASSLTNLADQPQHF. CDR3 sequence (DNA): TGTGCCAGCAGCCTCACAAACCTGGCGGATCAGCCCCAGCATTTT.

The genes are TRBV3-1 and TRBJ2-1, with 10 bases matching TRBD1. This CDR3 comprises 15 residues. Germline-derived CDR1 and CDR2 are LGHDT and YNNKEL (reference sequence). V gave up 4 bases and J gave up 7 bases; unmatched junction bases: 7. The DNA for the CDR3 is TGTGCCAGCAGCCGGGACAGGGGACATTGGAATGAGCAGTTCTTC. It codes for CASSRDRGHWNEQFF.

There are a few counts of this clonotype. V gene TRBV29-1 combines with J gene TRBJ1-1, with 7 positions matching TRBD1. V lost 4 bases and J lost 0; bases outside the gene matches: 17. This CDR3 contains 18 residues. Germline CDR1 is SQVTM and CDR2 is ANQGSEA. The CDR3 DNA is TGCAGCGTTGTTTTAGGAGTATTCGGACAGGAATTGAACACTGAAGCTTTCTTT. Translating it yields CSVVLGVFGQELNTEAFF.

V is TRBV11-2 and J is TRBJ2-1, with 12 positions matching TRBD2. The CDR3 extends over 16 amino acids. The V gene's germline CDR1 is SGHAT and CDR2 FQNNGV. Losses at the gene ends were 6 bases for V and 7 bases for J; bases not matched to a gene: 10. Here the CDR3 reads CASSYQGLAGQNEQFF. CDR3 DNA: TGTGCCAGCAGTTACCAGGGACTAGCGGGTCAGAATGAGCAGTTCTTC.

This clonotype has just one count. This rearrangement joins TRBV7-9 to TRBJ2-7, with D unresolved. Trimming took off 1 base at V and 0 bases at J, with 7 bases between the two ends. The CDR3 extends over 14 amino acids. Germline values: CDR1 SEHNR, CDR2 FQNEAQ (reference sequence). The CDR3 is CASSLEWVSYEQYF. CDR3 in DNA: TGTGCCAGCAGCTTAGAGTGGGTCTCCTACGAGCAGTACTTC.

The chain employs TRBV27 and TRBJ1-4, with D unclear. This CDR3 region has 16 residues. Germline V gene sequence: CDR1 MNHEY, CDR2 SMNVEV (reference sequence). With 5 bases removed from V and 7 bases from J, the gap between germline ends came to 20 bases. The CDR3 sequence: CASSPLGTGISEKLFF. The CDR3 DNA sequence: TGTGCCAGCAGTCCCCTGGGAACGGGGATTAGTGAAAAACTGTTTTTT.

This clonotype is a singleton in its sample. The rearrangement links TRBV20-1 to TRBJ2-7; no firm D call. V was cut by 6 bases and J by 3 bases, with 12 bases left in between. Per the germline V gene, CDR1 is DFQATT and CDR2 is SNEGSKA (reference sequence). The CDR3 loop spans 12 amino acids. CDR3 in DNA: TGCAGTGCCATCGACGGCCGCTACGAGCAGTACTTC. It codes for CSAIDGRYEQYF.

This clonotype was detected a few times. The gene calls are TRBV18 and TRBJ2-3, with D possibly matching TRBD2 (5 bases). Looked up from germline, CDR1 is KGHSH and CDR2 is LQKENI. V lost 1 base and J 4 bases, leaving 9 bases between the germline ends. This CDR3 is 14 amino acids long. For the CDR3, the DNA is TGTGCCAGCTCACCACTGGACTCCCCAGATACGCAGTATTTT. Translating it yields CASSPLDSPDTQYF.

Worth noting for this clonotype: Its ends do not fully match the called genes, so a read error is possible. The chain employs TRBV27 and TRBJ1-4; 10 bases agree with TRBD1. Germline V gene data show CDR1 as MNHEY and CDR2 as SMNVEV (reference sequence). There are 13 residues in the CDR3. CDR3 sequence (DNA): TGTGCCAGCAGTTGGGACAGGGGCCGGGCTCTGATTTTT. Translated, it gives CASSWDRGRALIF.

This chain links TRBV12-3 or TRBV12-4 with TRBJ1-2, with unresolved D. V lost 3 bases to trimming and J lost 8 bases, with 13 bases between them. The CDR3 loop spans 13 amino acids. CDR3 region: CASSLAVMGGYTF. The CDR3 nucleotides are TGTGCCAGCAGTTTGGCAGTCATGGGGGGCTACACCTTC.

This clonotype came up a few times. The chain couples TRBV11-2 to TRBJ2-1, with a tentative D call TRBD2 (6 bases). Trimming removed 5 bases from V and 5 bases from J, with 16 bases in between. This CDR3 comprises 15 residues. Germline CDR1 is SGHAT and CDR2 is FQNNGV. The CDR3 spells CASSLLAWWDNEQFF. DNA for the CDR3: TGTGCCAGCAGCCTACTAGCTTGGTGGGACAATGAGCAGTTCTTC. The complete variable domain, with remaining parts taken from reference TRBV11-2 and TRBJ2-1, reads EAGVAQSPRYKIIEKRQSVAFWCNPISGHATLYWYQQILGQGPKLLIQFQNNGVVDDSQLPKDRFSAERLKGVDSTLKIQPAKLEDSAVYLCASSLLAWWDNEQFFGPGTRLTVL.

This clonotype was seen a few times. The chain combines TRBV5-6 with TRBJ2-1; 13 bases align to TRBD2. Germline V gene sequence: CDR1 SGHDT, CDR2 YYEEEE. Trimming took 2 bases from V and 7 from J; bases not matched to a gene: 9. The CDR3 sequence is 17 residues long. The chain's CDR3 is CASSFKLAGGPGNEQFF. As DNA, the CDR3 is TGTGCCAGCAGCTTCAAACTAGCGGGAGGGCCGGGGAATGAGCAGTTCTTC.

The V gene is TRBV5-1, the J gene TRBJ1-1; possibly TRBD1 for D (6 bases). The ends were cut back, 4 bases at V and 1 base at J, with 11 bases in the middle. Germline V lookup: CDR1 SGHRS, CDR2 YFSETQ. CDR3 length: 14 amino acids. The CDR3 loop reads CASSRATGNTEAFF. The CDR3 DNA sequence: TGCGCCAGCAGCAGAGCGACAGGGAACACTGAAGCTTTCTTT.

This clonotype was counted a few times. Germline and junction disagree at one end, which may indicate a read error. The chain employs TRBV12-5 and TRBJ1-2; D is ambiguous. There are 8 residues in the CDR3. Germline-derived CDR1 and CDR2 are LGHNT and FRNRAP. The CDR3 is CASGTPSF. CDR3 sequence (DNA): TGTGCTAGTGGGACCCCCTCCTTC. Combining the CDR3 with reference TRBV12-5 and TRBJ1-2 gives the whole variable domain DARVTQTPRHKVTEMGQEVTMRCQPILGHNTVFWYRQTMMQGLELLAYFRNRAPLDDSGMPKDRFSAEMPDATLATLKIQPSEPRDSAVYFCASGTPSFGSGTRLTVV.

The V gene is TRBV27, the J gene TRBJ2-2; 7 nucleotides line up with TRBD1. The length of the CDR3 is 15 residues. Germline V lookup: CDR1 MNHEY, CDR2 SMNVEV (reference sequence). Unmatched junction bases numbered 7, after V lost 2 bases and J lost 7 bases. CDR3 DNA: TGTGCCAGCAGTTTAAGATACAGGGGCGGCGGGGAGCTGTTTTTT. Its translation is CASSLRYRGGGELFF.

The chain joins TRBV2 to TRBJ1-1; D may be TRBD1 (6 bases). CDR3 length equals 14 residues. CDR1 is SNHLY, CDR2 FYNNEI, per germline. Trimming took off 7 bases at V and 1 base at J, with 13 bases between the two ends. CDR3 in DNA: TGTGCCAGCACCCTCGCACAGGGGAACACTGAAGCTTTCTTT. Its translation is CASTLAQGNTEAFF.

This clonotype came up a few times. V gene TRBV7-9 combines with J gene TRBJ2-1; 13 bases are a match to TRBD2. Germline loops: CDR1 SEHNR, CDR2 FQNEAQ (reference sequence). Losses at the gene ends were 6 bases for V and 6 bases for J; bases not matched to a gene: 5. The CDR3 extends over 15 amino acids. CDR3 coding DNA: TGTGCCAGCAGTTGGACTAGCGGGAGAAGCAATGAGCAGTTCTTC. It translates to CASSWTSGRSNEQFF. The full variable domain, its missing parts supplied by reference TRBV7-9 and TRBJ2-1, is DTGVSQNPRHKITKRGQNVTFRCDPISEHNRLYWYRQTLGQGPEFLTYFQNEAQLEKSRLLSDRFSAERPKGSFSTLEIQRTEQGDSAMYLCASSWTSGRSNEQFFGPGTRLTVL.

V gene TRBV9 combines with J gene TRBJ2-5; 12 nucleotides match TRBD2. Germline CDR1 and CDR2: SGDLS and YYNGEE. The CDR3 is 14 residues long. V lost 3 bases to trimming and J lost 4 bases; unmatched junction nucleotides: 1. Written as DNA, the CDR3 is TGTGCCAGCAGCGCGACTAGCGGGAGAGAGACCCAGTACTTC. Its translation: CASSATSGRETQYF.

This chain uses TRBV27 with TRBJ2-7, with D possibly being TRBD1 (5 bases). CDR3 size: 15 residues. V was cut by 3 bases and J by 4 bases, with 16 bases left in between. In germline, CDR1 is MNHEY, CDR2 SMNVEV (reference sequence). CDR3 residues: CASSFRVGVNYEQYF. In DNA form, the CDR3 reads TGTGCCAGCAGTTTTAGGGTAGGGGTCAATTACGAGCAGTACTTC.

The table lists this clonotype with a few counts. This chain uses TRBV5-1 with TRBJ1-3; D not resolved. This CDR3 contains 14 residues. The V and J ends lost 4 bases and 0 bases respectively, with 8 bases between them. Germline CDR1 and CDR2: SGHRS and YFSETQ. The CDR3 region is CASSSVASGNTIYF. As DNA, the CDR3 is TGCGCCAGCAGCAGTGTGGCCTCTGGAAACACCATATATTTT.

This clonotype was seen a few times. This chain connects TRBV20-1 to TRBJ1-4; possible D gene TRBD1, 5 bases. Germline values: CDR1 DFQATT, CDR2 SNEGSKA (reference sequence). V was clipped by 6 bases and J by 6 bases, with 14 bases between them. This CDR3 has 13 residues. The CDR3 protein is CSAQPGQDEKLFF. CDR3 DNA sequence: TGCAGTGCCCAACCGGGGCAGGATGAAAAACTGTTTTTT.

This clonotype has just a few counts. The chain has TRBV7-9 and TRBJ2-1; TRBD1 or TRBD2 may be the D gene (5 bases each). Per germline, CDR1 SEHNR and CDR2 FQNEAQ (reference sequence). V was clipped by 1 base and J by 5 bases, with 9 bases between them. The CDR3 has 14 residues. The CDR3 coding sequence is TGTGCCAGCAGCTTAGGGGGGACCGACAATGAGCAGTTCTTC. Protein product: CASSLGGTDNEQFF.

This clonotype was found a few times. The rearrangement links TRBV7-9 to TRBJ2-3; D not resolved. Deletions cut 4 bases from V and 6 bases from J, with 17 bases between. Germline V lookup: CDR1 SEHNR, CDR2 FQNEAQ (reference sequence). The CDR3 runs 15 residues. CDR3 DNA sequence: TGTGCCAGCAGCTCCTTGAGGCAGGCGGACGATACGCAGTATTTT. Its protein is CASSSLRQADDTQYF.